This record concerns one T cell receptor (beta chain) sequence. This sample was included in a study of blood T cell repertoires in COVID-19. On the study more broadly: Whether acute or convalescent, the COVID-19 samples came from the United States, Italy and Spain. T cells, B-cell-depleted T cells, or PBMCs provided the cDNA or gDNA that served as material.

Authors' methods: Researchers report that nucleated cell counts were estimated from reference gene primer amplification. Only in-frame clones appear in the TCRdb table, and some are missing; sequencing was by immunoSEQ multiplex PCR. V and J calls and clone size come straight from that table; D and trimming were deduced from the DNA. The sample includes about 300,000 clones, around nine tenths of them seen just once. CDR3 length: 13 residues. Deletions cut 2 bases from V and 5 bases from J, with 9 bases between. Sequences were obtained from peripheral blood. This TCR was recovered from a man aged 40-49 years with acute or convalescent COVID-19. The rearrangement uses TRBV12-3 or TRBV12-4 and TRBJ1-1; D is uncertain. CDR3 loop: CASSLSSLTEAFF. The CDR3 DNA follows: TGTGCCAGCAGTTTAAGTAGTCTGACTGAAGCTTTCTTT.